Listed below are T cell receptor beta chains from one sample, sequenced in a study of technical replicates of blood from several donors. The protocol was immunoSEQ multiplex PCR, while the TCRdb copy is restricted to in-frame clones and leaves out a portion. The sample contains tens of thousands of clones, roughly 91% of which appear only once. Sequencing was performed on T cells isolated from PBMCs. All receptors derive from a human donor in good health. Each CDR3 is given with its conserved first and last residue. Each record gives: D gene, clone size, CDR3 length, V gene, J gene, CDR3 protein, CDR3 DNA. D genes are given only for firm matches. Rows give clone size only sometimes, using once, few, many, or a class for an expanded clone.

>.|.|12|TRBV2|TRBJ1-5
CASQTENQPQHF
TGTGCCAGCCAGACAGAGAATCAGCCCCAGCATTTT
>.|.|15|TRBV18|TRBJ1-5
CASSENQGSNQPQHF
TGTGCCAGCTCCGAAAACCAGGGAAGCAATCAGCCCCAGCATTTT
>TRBD2|few|16|TRBV7-2|TRBJ2-7
CASSLLLAGGSYEQYF
TGTGCCAGCAGCTTACTACTAGCGGGTGGCTCCTACGAGCAGTACTTC
>.|few|13|TRBV30|TRBJ2-1
CAWKNWPGNEQFF
TGTGCCTGGAAGAACTGGCCGGGGAATGAGCAGTTCTTC
>.|.|13|TRBV6-1|TRBJ1-2
CASSERETYGYTF
TGTGCCAGCAGTGAACGGGAAACCTATGGCTACACCTTC
>.|.|13|TRBV6-6|TRBJ2-7
CATRRDPNNEQYF
TGTGCCACCCGGAGGGATCCCAATAACGAGCAGTACTTC
>.|.|15|TRBV27|TRBJ2-1
CASSWVPSSYNEQFF
TGTGCCAGCAGTTGGGTTCCTAGCTCCTACAATGAGCAGTTCTTC
>.|.|14|TRBV10-3|TRBJ1-2
CAINSQGEVKGYTF
TGTGCCATCAACTCACAGGGCGAAGTAAAGGGCTACACCTTC
>.|.|16|TRBV28|TRBJ2-5
CASSFWASELVKTQYF
TGTGCCAGCAGTTTCTGGGCTAGCGAATTGGTCAAGACCCAGTACTTC
>.|.|13|TRBV7-9|TRBJ1-2
CASSQISGNGYTF
TGTGCCAGCAGCCAAATCTCAGGGAACGGCTACACCTTC
>.|.|16|TRBV5-4|TRBJ2-1
CASSLAKGESYNEQFF
TGTGCCAGCAGCTTGGCCAAAGGGGAATCCTACAATGAGCAGTTCTTC
>TRBD2|.|13|TRBV28|TRBJ2-5
CASAVAGIETQYF
TGTGCCAGCGCGGTAGCGGGAATTGAGACCCAGTACTTC
>.|.|18|TRBV5-1|TRBJ2-3
CASSRSTTNSFSTDTQYF
TGCGCCAGCAGCAGATCAACAACTAATAGCTTTAGCACAGATACGCAGTATTTT
>.|.|15|TRBV7-3|TRBJ2-5
CASSLTSLGGETQYF
TGTGCCAGCAGCTTAACTAGCTTGGGTGGGGAGACCCAGTACTTC
>.|.|14|TRBV7-2|TRBJ1-2
CASSSGGGYYGYTF
TGTGCCAGCAGCTCCGGGGGAGGATACTATGGCTACACCTTC
>TRBD1|few|11|TRBV20-1|TRBJ1-2
CSAGTVYGYTF
TGCAGTGCCGGGACAGTTTATGGCTACACCTTC
>TRBD2|.|15|TRBV4-1|TRBJ2-7
CASSKTSGGVYEQYF
TGCGCCAGCAGCAAAACTAGCGGTGGAGTCTACGAGCAGTACTTC
>TRBD1|few|16|TRBV9|TRBJ1-5
CASSVGGTGVNQPQHF
TGTGCCAGCAGCGTAGGCGGGACAGGGGTCAATCAGCCCCAGCATTTT
>.|.|12|TRBV6-1|TRBJ2-7
CASSAQYGEQYF
TGTGCCAGCAGTGCTCAATACGGGGAGCAGTACTTC
>.|.|11|TRBV14|TRBJ2-7
CASSPGWEQYF
TGTGCCAGCAGCCCAGGTTGGGAGCAGTACTTC
>.|.|13|TRBV29-1|TRBJ2-7
CSVEFKSSYEQYF
TGCAGCGTGGAGTTTAAGAGCTCCTACGAGCAGTACTTC
>.|once|14|TRBV5-8|TRBJ2-1
CASSFSRAANEQFF
TGTGCCAGCAGCTTCAGCAGGGCCGCCAATGAGCAGTTCTTC
>TRBD2|.|16|TRBV7-2|TRBJ2-5
CASSPLGGTSVLGQYF
TGTGCCAGCAGCCCCCTGGGCGGGACTAGCGTCCTGGGCCAGTACTTC
>.|.|12|TRBV15|TRBJ2-7
CATSRVGGEQYF
TGTGCCACCAGCAGAGTTGGGGGGGAGCAGTACTTC
>TRBD2|.|16|TRBV4-3|TRBJ2-5
CASSQGAGGPQETQYF
TGCGCCAGCAGCCAAGGGGCGGGAGGGCCCCAAGAGACCCAGTACTTC
>.|.|11|TRBV20-1|TRBJ2-5
CSAQNQETQYF
TGCAGTGCTCAAAATCAAGAGACCCAGTACTTC
>TRBD2|once|15|TRBV15|TRBJ2-1
CATSRASGSRDEQFF
TGTGCCACCAGCAGAGCCAGCGGGAGTAGGGATGAGCAGTTCTTC
>TRBD2|.|14|TRBV19|TRBJ2-7
CASSMREESDEQYF
TGTGCCAGTAGTATGCGGGAGGAATCCGACGAGCAGTACTTC
>TRBD2|few|15|TRBV15|TRBJ2-1
CATSGTSGRLNEQFF
TGTGCCACCAGCGGGACTAGCGGGAGATTAAATGAGCAGTTCTTC
>TRBD1|.|15|TRBV5-1|TRBJ2-4
CASSKTGVGTSIQYF
TGCGCCAGCAGCAAGACAGGGGTAGGGACAAGCATTCAGTACTTC
>.|.|16|TRBV6-1|TRBJ1-1
CASSAQGTWMNTEAFF
TGTGCCAGCAGTGCGCAGGGGACGTGGATGAACACTGAAGCTTTCTTT
>.|once|14|TRBV25-1|TRBJ2-1
CASTGAGWNNEQFF
TGTGCCAGCACTGGAGCAGGGTGGAACAATGAGCAGTTCTTC
>.|.|18|TRBV21-1|TRBJ1-4
CASSLHSTLWGPGEKLFF
TGTGCCAGCAGCCTCCATTCGACCTTATGGGGGCCCGGAGAAAAACTGTTTTTT
>.|.|15|TRBV5-4|TRBJ1-1
CASSLAKQGSTEAFF
TGTGCCAGCAGCTTGGCCAAGCAGGGCTCCACTGAAGCTTTCTTT
>TRBD1|.|14|TRBV2|TRBJ1-5
CASSVGQGNQPQHF
TGTGCCAGCAGTGTGGGACAGGGGAATCAGCCCCAGCATTTT
>TRBD2|.|13|TRBV7-7|TRBJ2-1
CASSQGGPNEQFF
TGTGCTAGCAGCCAGGGAGGGCCCAATGAGCAGTTCTTC
>.|.|13|TRBV28|TRBJ1-2
CASSSPGHSTYTF
TGTGCCAGCAGTAGTCCGGGACACTCGACCTACACCTTC
>TRBD1|few|15|TRBV27|TRBJ2-7
CASSPDRDRAHEQYF
TGTGCCAGCAGTCCAGACAGGGACAGGGCCCACGAGCAGTACTTC
>.|.|13|TRBV6-5|TRBJ1-1
CASRDNLNTEAFF
TGTGCCAGCAGGGACAACTTGAACACTGAAGCTTTCTTT
>TRBD2|.|15|TRBV4-1|TRBJ2-7
CASSQDPGGTREQYF
TGCGCCAGCAGCCAAGATCCGGGGGGAACTAGAGAGCAGTACTTC
>TRBD2|.|15|TRBV4-1|TRBJ2-2
CASSRIAGASGELFF
TGCGCCAGCAGCCGCATAGCGGGAGCTTCGGGGGAGCTGTTTTTT
>TRBD1|.|13|TRBV5-8|TRBJ1-1
CASSSGQGGIAFF
TGTGCCAGCAGCTCCGGACAGGGCGGAATAGCTTTCTTT